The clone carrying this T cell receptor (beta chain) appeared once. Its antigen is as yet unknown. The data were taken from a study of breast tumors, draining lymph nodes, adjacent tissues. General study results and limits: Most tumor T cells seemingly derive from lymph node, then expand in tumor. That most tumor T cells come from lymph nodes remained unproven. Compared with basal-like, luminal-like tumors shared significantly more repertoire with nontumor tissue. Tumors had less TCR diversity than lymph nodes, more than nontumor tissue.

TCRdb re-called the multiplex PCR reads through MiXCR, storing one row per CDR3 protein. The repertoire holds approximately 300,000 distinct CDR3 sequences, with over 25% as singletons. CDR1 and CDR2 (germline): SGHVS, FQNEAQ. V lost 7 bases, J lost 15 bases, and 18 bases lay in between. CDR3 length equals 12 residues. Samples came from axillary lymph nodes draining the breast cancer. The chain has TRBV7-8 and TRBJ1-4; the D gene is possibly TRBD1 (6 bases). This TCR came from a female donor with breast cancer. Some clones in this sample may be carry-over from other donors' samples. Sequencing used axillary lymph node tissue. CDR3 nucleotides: TGTGCCAGCACCCAGGGGACGCGGGGGTTGTTTTTT. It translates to CASTQGTRGLFF.